This T cell receptor beta chain was recorded in a study of cytomegalovirus exposure and HLA in healthy donors. This CDR3 has 15 amino acids. The V gene lost 5 bases and the J gene lost 4 bases, with 17 bases spanning the gap. Germline lookup yields CDR1 LNHDA and CDR2 SQIVND (reference sequence). Findings and limits, study-wide: Evidence from a later analysis indicated that most CMV-associated TCR beta chains looked HLA-restricted. Fewer than 200 TCR beta chains were listed as cytomegalovirus-associated. Reportedly, diagnosis of cytomegalovirus status by the classifier showed high specificity and sensitivity. A missense variant in DCLRE1C was later tied to TCR beta V- and J-gene trimming.

A word on this clone: The antigen remains unidentified.

The PCR contained 60 Vbeta and 13 Jbeta primers. Produced via immunoSEQ multiplex PCR; TCRdb's table is partial and in-frame only. This sample has around 120,000 clones, with 75% to 90% found just once. This TCR derives from a female donor in good health and CMV-seropositive. The sample consisted of PBMCs. This rearrangement joins TRBV19 to TRBJ1-1; the D is unclear. CDR3 DNA sequence: TGTGCCAGTAGTCCTGGGCCCCTCGAAGGCACTGAAGCTTTCTTT. This codes for CASSPGPLEGTEAFF.